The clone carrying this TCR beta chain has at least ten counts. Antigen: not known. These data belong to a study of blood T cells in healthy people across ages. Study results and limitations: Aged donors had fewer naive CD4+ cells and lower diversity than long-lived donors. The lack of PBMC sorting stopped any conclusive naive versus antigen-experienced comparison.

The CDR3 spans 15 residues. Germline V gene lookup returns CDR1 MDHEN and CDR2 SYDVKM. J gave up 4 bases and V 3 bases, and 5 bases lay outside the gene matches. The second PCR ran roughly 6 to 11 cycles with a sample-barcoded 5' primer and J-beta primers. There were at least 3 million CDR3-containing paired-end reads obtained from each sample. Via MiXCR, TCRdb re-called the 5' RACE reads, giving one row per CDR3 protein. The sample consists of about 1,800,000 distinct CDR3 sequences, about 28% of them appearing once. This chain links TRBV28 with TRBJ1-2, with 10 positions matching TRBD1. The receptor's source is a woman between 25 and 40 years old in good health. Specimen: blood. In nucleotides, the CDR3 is TGTGCCAGCAGTTTCGACAGGGGGCATATCTATGGCTACACCTTC. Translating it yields CASSFDRGHIYGYTF.